Shown below are 6 T cell receptor beta chains from a single sample sequenced in a study of blood T cell repertoires in COVID-19. Measured with immunoSEQ multiplex PCR; TCRdb has only the in-frame clones, and not every one. In the table there are roughly 120,000 clones, about nine tenths of which are singletons. Sample: peripheral blood. These receptors were obtained from a human donor in a cohort sampled during active COVID-19.

The chain is built from TRBV5-4 and TRBJ2-1, with TRBD2 matching 13 bases. This CDR3 has 18 residues. Germline-derived CDR1 and CDR2 are SGHNT and YYREEE (reference sequence). The junction had 9 bases not matched to a gene; V was cut back by 4 bases and J by 2 bases. As DNA, the CDR3 is TGTGCCAGCAGCACCAAGACTAGCGGGGGGAGGACCTACAATGAGCAGTTCTTC. This gives the protein CASSTKTSGGRTYNEQFF.

The V gene is TRBV18, the J gene TRBJ1-4; D remains ambiguous. Germline lookup yields CDR1 KGHSH and CDR2 LQKENI. V shed 2 bases and J shed 3 bases, with 7 bases lying between them. The CDR3 is made up of 14 amino acids. CDR3 DNA sequence: TGTGCCAGCTCACCAAATCAGGCTAATGAAAAACTGTTTTTT. It codes for CASSPNQANEKLFF.

This chain connects TRBV18 to TRBJ2-7, with TRBD1 identical over 11 bases. V trimming: 6 bases; J trimming: 3 bases; junction bases outside the gene matches: 10. Germline assignment: CDR1 KGHSH and CDR2 LQKENI. There are 16 residues in the CDR3. The DNA of the CDR3 is TGTGCCAGCTCCCAGAGTCTCGGGACAGGGGGCTACGAGCAGTACTTC. Amino acid sequence: CASSQSLGTGGYEQYF.

The table lists this clone with a count of one. The chain links TRBV7-2 to TRBJ1-2, with D perhaps TRBD1 (5 bases). The V end lost 3 bases, the J end lost 5 bases, and 10 bases lay between the germline ends. The CDR3 spans 13 residues. CDR1 and CDR2 (germline): SGHTA, FQGNSA. DNA of the CDR3: TGTGCCAGCAGCTTGGCAGGGAAGTATGGCTACACCTTC. Protein sequence: CASSLAGKYGYTF.

Only a few counts were recorded for this clone. The CDR3 region has the DNA TGCGCCAGCAGTGAGAGACAGGGGGGCAATCAGCCCCAGCATTTT. This gives the protein CASSERQGGNQPQHF. The V and J genes are TRBV10-1 and TRBJ1-5; 9 nucleotides agree with TRBD1. The V gene's germline CDR1 is WNHNN and CDR2 SYGVQD (reference sequence). The junction had 1 base not matched to a gene; V was cut back by 2 bases and J by 2 bases. This CDR3 comprises 15 residues.

The chain carries TRBV7-2 and TRBJ2-1; 8 positions match TRBD2. With V trimmed by 1 base and J by 2 bases, 10 bases remained unmatched. CDR1 and CDR2 (germline): SGHTA, FQGNSA. The CDR3 extends over 18 amino acids. CDR3 amino acids: CASSLEGRLAHAYNEQFF. The CDR3 DNA follows: TGTGCCAGCAGCTTAGAGGGGCGACTAGCGCACGCCTACAATGAGCAGTTCTTC.